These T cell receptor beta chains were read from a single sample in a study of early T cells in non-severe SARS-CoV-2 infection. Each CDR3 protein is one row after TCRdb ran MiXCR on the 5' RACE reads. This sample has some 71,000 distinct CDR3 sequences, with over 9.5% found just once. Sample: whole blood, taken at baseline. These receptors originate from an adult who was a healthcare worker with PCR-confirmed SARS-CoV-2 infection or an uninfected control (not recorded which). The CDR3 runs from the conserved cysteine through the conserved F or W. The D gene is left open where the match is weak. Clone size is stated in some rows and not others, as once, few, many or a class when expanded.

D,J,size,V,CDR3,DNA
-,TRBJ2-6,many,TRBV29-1,CSVRPPGANVLTF,TGCAGCGTTCGCCCGCCTGGGGCCAACGTCCTGACTTTC
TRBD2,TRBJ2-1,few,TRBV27,CATRAGGVNNEQFF,TGTGCCACCCGTGCGGGAGGGGTAAACAATGAGCAGTTCTTC
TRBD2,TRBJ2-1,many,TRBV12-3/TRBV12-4,CASSSLTSGGAGNEQFF,TGTGCCAGCAGTTCGTTGACTAGCGGGGGGGCCGGCAATGAGCAGTTCTTC
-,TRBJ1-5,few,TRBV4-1,CASSQGGERQPQHF,TGCGCCAGCAGCCAAGGAGGGGAAAGACAGCCCCAGCATTTT
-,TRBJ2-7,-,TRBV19,CASSTIRDPPYEQYF,TGTGCCAGTAGTACAATCAGGGACCCCCCCTACGAGCAGTACTTC
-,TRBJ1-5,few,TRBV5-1,CASSLEPGIQPQHF,TGCGCCAGCAGCTTGGAGCCAGGGATTCAGCCCCAGCATTTT
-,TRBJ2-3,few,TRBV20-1,CSAPRTGSTDTQYF,TGCAGTGCACCGAGGACGGGTAGCACAGATACGCAGTATTTT
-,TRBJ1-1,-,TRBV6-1,CASSWDIGNTEAFF,TGTGCCAGCAGTTGGGACATAGGTAACACTGAAGCTTTCTTT
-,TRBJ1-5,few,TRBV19,CASRRTGTPGGQPQHF,TGTGCCAGTAGGAGAACCGGGACACCCGGCGGTCAGCCCCAGCATTTT
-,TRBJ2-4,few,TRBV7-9,CASSPPGGRDIQYF,TGTGCCAGCAGCCCACCAGGGGGGCGGGACATTCAGTACTTC
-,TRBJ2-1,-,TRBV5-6,CASSLGRGEQFF,TGTGCCAGCAGCTTGGGGCGTGGCGAGCAGTTCTTC
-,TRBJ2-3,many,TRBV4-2,CASSQQGAGPGGTHTQYF,TGTGCCAGCAGCCAACAGGGTGCTGGCCCTGGGGGAACCCATACGCAGTATTTT
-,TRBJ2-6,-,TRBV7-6,CASSLYAGPGANVLTF,TGTGCCAGCAGCTTATATGCGGGCCCAGGGGCCAACGTCCTGACTTTC
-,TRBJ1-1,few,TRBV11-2,CASTLTGGTEAFF,TGTGCCAGCACCCTGACTGGTGGCACTGAAGCTTTCTTT
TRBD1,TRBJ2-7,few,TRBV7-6,CASSLIQGAHHEQYF,TGTGCCAGCAGCTTAATCCAGGGGGCGCATCACGAGCAGTACTTC
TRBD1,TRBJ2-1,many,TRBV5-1,CASSPDRGHNEQFF,TGCGCCAGCAGCCCGGACAGGGGACACAATGAGCAGTTCTTC